This T cell receptor beta chain was identified in a study of blood T cell repertoires in COVID-19. The data were produced by immunoSEQ multiplex PCR, yet TCRdb's version contains in-frame clones alone and is incomplete. The sample shows more than 85,000 clones, more than 75% of them seen only once. CDR1 SGHDN and CDR2 FVKESK come from the germline V gene. Trimming removed 5 bases from V and 1 base from J, with 18 bases in between. The CDR3 covers 17 residues. The receptor's source is a man in his fifties with active or convalescent COVID-19. The specimen sequenced was peripheral blood. The chain uses TRBV14 and TRBJ1-5; tentative D call: TRBD1 (6 bases). The CDR3 DNA follows: TGTGCCAGCAGCTCGCACAGGGTAGCAGAGAGCAATCAGCCCCAGCATTTT. Protein sequence: CASSSHRVAESNQPQHF.